This is a list of T cell receptor beta chains from one sample in a study of blood T cell repertoires in COVID-19. Here immunoSEQ multiplex PCR was the method, and the copy in TCRdb shows in-frame clones only, minus some. The sample lists 200,000 to 250,000 clones; 82% were seen once. Sequenced: peripheral blood. All receptors derive from a woman older than 75 with COVID-19, enrolled during active disease. The CDR3 runs from the conserved cysteine through the conserved F or W. The D gene is left open where the match is weak. Some rows mark clone size as missing; the rest say once, few, many or name a class of expanded clone.

clone size	V gene	J gene	D gene	CDR3 DNA	CDR3 protein
once	TRBV24-1	TRBJ2-3	TRBD2	TGTGCCACCAGTGCAGCGGGGAGGGCAGATACGCAGTATTTT	CATSAAGRADTQYF
few	TRBV5-1	TRBJ2-7	TRBD2	TGCGCCAGCAGCCCCTCGGGGCGGGAGGGCTACGAGCAGTACTTC	CASSPSGREGYEQYF
NA	TRBV19	TRBJ1-1	NA	TGTGCCGGTAGTAGACAATCGAACACTGAAGCTTTCTTT	CAGSRQSNTEAFF
NA	TRBV7-9	TRBJ1-4	NA	TGTGCCAGCTCGCTCTCCGGGGGTGAAAAACTGTTTTTT	CASSLSGGEKLFF
NA	TRBV10-2	TRBJ1-1	NA	TGCGCCAGCAGACGGAGAATGAACACTGAAGCTTTCTTT	CASRRRMNTEAFF
NA	TRBV5-1	TRBJ1-1	TRBD1	TGCGCCAGCAGCGTGATGACAGGGGGCACTGAAGCTTTCTTT	CASSVMTGGTEAFF
NA	TRBV7-3	TRBJ1-3	NA	TGTGCCAGCAGCTTAACCCTTCAAAGCCCCATATATTTT	CASSLTLQSPIYF
NA	TRBV19	TRBJ1-2	NA	TGTGCCAGTATGGGGGCAGGGGATGGCTACACCTTC	CASMGAGDGYTF
NA	TRBV5-8	TRBJ1-1	NA	TGTGCCAGCAGCTTGGCGGGGAACACTGAAGCTTTCTTT	CASSLAGNTEAFF
few	TRBV3-1/TRBV3-2	TRBJ2-7	TRBD2	TGTGCCAGTCGACTAGCGGGAGGGCCCACCTACGAGCAGTACTTC	CASRLAGGPTYEQYF
NA	TRBV2	TRBJ1-6	NA	TGTGCCAGCAGGGCGACAGGCTATAATTCACCCCTCCACTTT	CASRATGYNSPLHF
NA	TRBV19	TRBJ2-1	NA	TGTGCCAGTAGTTCTACAGCCTTCTCCTACAATGAGCAGTTCTTC	CASSSTAFSYNEQFF
NA	TRBV5-8	TRBJ2-5	TRBD1	TGTGCCAGCAGCTCAGGACAGGGGGAAGTAGTAGAGACCCAGTACTTC	CASSSGQGEVVETQYF
many	TRBV5-6	TRBJ1-2	NA	TGTGCCAGCAAAGGGGCGGCTAACTATGGCTACACCTTC	CASKGAANYGYTF
NA	TRBV2	TRBJ1-5	NA	TGTGCCAGCAATGACCGAGACAATCAGCCCCAGCATTTT	CASNDRDNQPQHF
NA	TRBV7-2	TRBJ1-2	NA	TGTGCCAGCAGCTTAAAGGCTACTTTCGACGGGAACTATGGCTACACCTTC	CASSLKATFDGNYGYTF
NA	TRBV20-1	TRBJ1-4	NA	TGCAGTGCTAGTCCCTACGGGGCAACTAATGAAAAACTGTTTTTT	CSASPYGATNEKLFF
NA	TRBV19	TRBJ1-2	TRBD1	TGTGCCAGCTCGGACAGGGCGATCTATGGCTACACCTTC	CASSDRAIYGYTF
NA	TRBV3-1/TRBV3-2	TRBJ1-4	NA	TGTGCCAGCACCGGGCGGGGGGCGGACGAAAAACTGTTTTTT	CASTGRGADEKLFF
NA	TRBV12-3/TRBV12-4	TRBJ1-2	NA	TGTGCCAGCAGTTTACAGGCTAACTATGGCTACACCTTC	CASSLQANYGYTF
NA	TRBV7-7	TRBJ2-5	TRBD1	TGTGCTAGCAGCCCCGGGACAGGGAGCCAAGAGACCCAGTACTTC	CASSPGTGSQETQYF
NA	TRBV30	TRBJ1-5	NA	TGTGCCTGGGGGCTCCAGAAAGGCAATCAGCCCCAGCATTTT	CAWGLQKGNQPQHF
NA	TRBV9	TRBJ2-2	NA	TGTGCCAGCAGCGTAGACGGGGGTAGCACCGGGGAGCTGTTTTTT	CASSVDGGSTGELFF
NA	TRBV5-5	TRBJ1-5	TRBD1	TGTGCCAGCAGCCCCGGGACAGGAGATAGCAATCAGCCCCAGCATTTT	CASSPGTGDSNQPQHF
once	TRBV15	TRBJ2-5	NA	TGTGCCACCAGCAGGCAGAAAGAGACCCAGTACTTC	CATSRQKETQYF
NA	TRBV5-4	TRBJ2-5	TRBD2	TGTGCCAGCAGCTCTGGACTAGAAGAGACCCAGTACTTC	CASSSGLEETQYF
NA	TRBV7-2	TRBJ1-3	NA	TGTGCCAGCAGCTTACTACAGGGTGCTGGAAACACCATATATTTT	CASSLLQGAGNTIYF
NA	TRBV4-2	TRBJ1-2	TRBD1	TGTGCCAGCAGCCAGAACACGGACAGGGTTGGCTACACCTTC	CASSQNTDRVGYTF
NA	TRBV10-3	TRBJ2-7	NA	TGTGCCATCAGTGAGTCGGGCATCCGCTCCTACGAGCAGTACTTC	CAISESGIRSYEQYF
NA	TRBV6-6	TRBJ1-1	TRBD1	TGTGCCAGCAGTCGGACAGGGCAGAACACTGAAGCTTTCTTT	CASSRTGQNTEAFF
NA	TRBV9	TRBJ1-3	TRBD1	TGTGCCAGCAGCGTAACCGGGACAGGGTCCGGAAACACCATATATTTT	CASSVTGTGSGNTIYF
NA	TRBV12-1	TRBJ2-7	NA	TGTGCCGACCCCGGGAAGTACTTC	CADPGKYF
NA	TRBV4-2	TRBJ2-1	TRBD2	TGTGCCAGCAGCCAAGCATTAGGGACTAGCGGGGGGGCTAGCGAGCAGTTCTTC	CASSQALGTSGGASEQFF
NA	TRBV9	TRBJ2-7	TRBD1	TGTGCCAGCAGCGTGGCAGGGGGCCCCTACGAGCAGTACTTC	CASSVAGGPYEQYF
NA	TRBV6-6	TRBJ1-2	NA	TGTGCCAGCAGTTACGAAGGGAGCTATGGCTACACCTTC	CASSYEGSYGYTF
NA	TRBV29-1	TRBJ2-5	NA	TGCAGCGTTGGGATTAGCGATATAGAGACCCAGTACTTC	CSVGISDIETQYF
NA	TRBV27	TRBJ2-7	TRBD2	TGTGCCAGCAGTTCCCCTGGGCTAGCGGGAGAAGAGCAGTACTTC	CASSSPGLAGEEQYF
NA	TRBV23-1	TRBJ2-7	TRBD2	TGCGCCAGCAGTAAGGGACTAGCGGGGGAGCAGTACTTC	CASSKGLAGEQYF
NA	TRBV7-2	TRBJ1-2	NA	TGTGCCAGCTCCAGGGGTAGAGGGGTTGGATCGGGCTACACCTTC	CASSRGRGVGSGYTF
NA	TRBV6-6	TRBJ1-1	NA	TGTGCCAGCAATGTTAAGAACACTGAAGCTTTCTTT	CASNVKNTEAFF
NA	TRBV24-1	TRBJ2-7	NA	TGTGCCACCAGTGCCGGAGCCCGGTACGAGCAGTACTTC	CATSAGARYEQYF
NA	TRBV14	TRBJ2-1	NA	TGTGCCAGCAGCTTCGGGATCTACAATGAGCAGTTCTTC	CASSFGIYNEQFF
NA	TRBV6-4	TRBJ1-5	NA	TGTGCCAGCAGTGACTACACGGGGAATGGGAATCAGCCCCAGCATTTT	CASSDYTGNGNQPQHF